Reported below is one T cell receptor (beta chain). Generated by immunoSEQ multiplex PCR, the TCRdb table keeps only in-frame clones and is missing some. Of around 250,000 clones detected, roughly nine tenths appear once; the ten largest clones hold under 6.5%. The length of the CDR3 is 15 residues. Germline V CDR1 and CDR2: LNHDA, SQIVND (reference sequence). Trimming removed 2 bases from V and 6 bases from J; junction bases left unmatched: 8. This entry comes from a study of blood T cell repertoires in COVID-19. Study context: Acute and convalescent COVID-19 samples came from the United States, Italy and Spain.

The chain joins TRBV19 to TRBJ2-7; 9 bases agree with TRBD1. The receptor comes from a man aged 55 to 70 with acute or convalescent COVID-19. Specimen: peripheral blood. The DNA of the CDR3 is TGTGCCAGTAGTATACCCGGGACAGGGAACGGCGAGCAGTACTTC. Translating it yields CASSIPGTGNGEQYF.